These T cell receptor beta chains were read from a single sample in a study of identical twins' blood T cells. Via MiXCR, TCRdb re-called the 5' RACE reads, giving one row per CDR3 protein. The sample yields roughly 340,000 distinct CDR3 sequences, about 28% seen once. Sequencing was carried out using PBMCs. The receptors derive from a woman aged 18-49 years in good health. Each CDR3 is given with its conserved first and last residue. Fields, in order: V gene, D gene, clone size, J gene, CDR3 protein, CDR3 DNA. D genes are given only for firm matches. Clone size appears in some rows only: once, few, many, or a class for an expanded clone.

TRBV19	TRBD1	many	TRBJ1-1	CASKNTGGVRTEAFF	TGTGCCAGTAAAAACACAGGGGGCGTCCGCACTGAAGCTTTCTTT
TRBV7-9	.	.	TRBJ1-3	CASIRGRNTVYF	TGTGCCAGCATCAGGGGTCGAAACACCGTATATTTT
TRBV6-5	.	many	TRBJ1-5	CASRAQGNQPQHF	TGTGCCAGCAGAGCCCAGGGTAATCAGCCCCAGCATTTT
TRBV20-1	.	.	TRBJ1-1	CSATGLDTEAFF	TGCAGTGCTACAGGGTTGGACACTGAAGCTTTCTTT
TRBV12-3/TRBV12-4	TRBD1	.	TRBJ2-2	CASSFRTGNTGELFF	TGTGCCAGCAGTTTTAGGACAGGGAACACCGGGGAGCTGTTTTTT
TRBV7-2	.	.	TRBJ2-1	CASSRPGYEQFF	TGTGCCAGCAGTCGTCCAGGTTATGAGCAGTTCTTC
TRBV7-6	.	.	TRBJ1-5	CASSLDLGQPQHF	TGTGCCAGCAGCTTAGATCTTGGGCAGCCCCAGCATTTT
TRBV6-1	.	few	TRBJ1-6	CASSGGGFYNSPLHF	TGTGCCAGCAGTGGGGGGGGCTTTTATAATTCACCCCTCCACTTT
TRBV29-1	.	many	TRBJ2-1	CSVGLPPLVNNEQFF	TGCAGCGTTGGACTTCCCCCGCTAGTTAACAATGAGCAGTTCTTC
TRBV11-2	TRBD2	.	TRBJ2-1	CASSLLVASGSNEQFF	TGTGCCAGCAGCTTATTGGTGGCTAGCGGGAGTAATGAGCAGTTCTTC
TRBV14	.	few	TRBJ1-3	CASSSSLAYGNTIYF	TGTGCCAGCAGCTCGAGCTTGGCCTATGGAAACACCATATATTTT
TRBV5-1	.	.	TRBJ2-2	CASSFGVGPGELFF	TGCGCCAGCAGCTTCGGTGTGGGCCCCGGGGAGCTGTTTTTT
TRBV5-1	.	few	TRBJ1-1	CASSGGENTEAFF	TGCGCCAGCAGCGGGGGGGAGAACACTGAAGCTTTCTTT
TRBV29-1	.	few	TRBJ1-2	CSIVRQDYGYTF	TGCAGCATCGTCAGGCAAGACTATGGCTACACCTTC
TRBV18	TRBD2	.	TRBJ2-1	CASSPAGSGSSYNEQFF	TGTGCCAGCTCACCGGCGGGAAGCGGGAGCTCCTACAATGAGCAGTTCTTC
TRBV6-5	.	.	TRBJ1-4	CASRLLGQNEKLFF	TGTGCCAGCAGATTATTAGGGCAGAATGAAAAACTGTTTTTT
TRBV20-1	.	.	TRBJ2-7	CSASFPSSGPLGEQYF	TGCAGTGCTAGCTTTCCTAGCTCGGGACCCTTAGGCGAGCAGTACTTC
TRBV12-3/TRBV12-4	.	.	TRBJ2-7	CASSFEGSGRNAYEQYF	TGTGCCAGCAGTTTCGAGGGTTCGGGACGGAACGCCTACGAGCAGTACTTC
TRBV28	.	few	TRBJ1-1	CASSLLRGVDTEAFF	TGTGCCAGCAGTTTATTAAGAGGCGTGGACACTGAAGCTTTCTTT
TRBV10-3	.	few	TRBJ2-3	CAISEIVADTQYF	TGTGCCATCAGTGAAATCGTGGCAGATACGCAGTATTTT
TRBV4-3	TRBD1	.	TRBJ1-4	CASSQVSRGGEKLFF	TGCGCCAGCAGCCAAGTCTCCAGGGGGGGTGAAAAACTGTTTTTT
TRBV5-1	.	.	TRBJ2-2	CASSLPTGVGTRQGTGELFF	TGCGCCAGCAGCTTACCAACGGGAGTAGGGACTAGACAGGGTACCGGGGAGCTGTTTTTT
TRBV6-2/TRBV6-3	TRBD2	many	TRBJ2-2	CASSSSSGNTGELFF	TGTGCCAGCAGTTCCTCTAGCGGGAACACCGGGGAGCTGTTTTTT
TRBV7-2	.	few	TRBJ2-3	CASSTQGATDTQYF	TGTGCCAGCAGCACCCAGGGAGCGACAGATACGCAGTATTTT
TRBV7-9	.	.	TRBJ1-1	CASSPSGDFPGTEAFF	TGTGCCAGCAGCCCATCAGGAGACTTCCCAGGCACTGAAGCTTTCTTT
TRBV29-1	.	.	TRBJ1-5	CSVAWGANDQPQHF	TGCAGCGTTGCTTGGGGGGCTAACGATCAGCCCCAGCATTTT
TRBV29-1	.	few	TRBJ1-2	CSVRDTGPYGYTF	TGCAGCGTCCGAGATACAGGGCCCTATGGCTACACCTTC
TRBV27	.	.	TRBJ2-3	CASGAGTQYF	TGTGCCAGCGGGGCAGGTACGCAGTATTTT
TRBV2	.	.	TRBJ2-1	CASSEALGSPGLF	TGTGCCAGCAGTGAAGCGCTTGGCAGCCCGGGACTCTTC
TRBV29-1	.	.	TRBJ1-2	CSVEDDGHTF	TGCAGCGTCGAAGATGATGGCCACACCTTC
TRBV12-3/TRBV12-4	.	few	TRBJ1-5	CASTWWPGQPQHF	TGTGCCAGCACCTGGTGGCCGGGTCAGCCCCAGCATTTT
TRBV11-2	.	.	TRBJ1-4	CASSDRDKSEKLFF	TGTGCCAGCAGCGACCGGGACAAGTCTGAAAAACTGTTTTTT
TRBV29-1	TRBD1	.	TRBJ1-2	CSVTGGDGYTF	TGCAGCGTCACAGGGGGGGACGGCTACACCTTC
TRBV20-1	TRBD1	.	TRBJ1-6	CSAVPKQGSSNSPLHF	TGCAGTGCCGTCCCAAAACAGGGGAGTAGTAATTCACCCCTCCACTTT
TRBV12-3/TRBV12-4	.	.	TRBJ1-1	CASSPNMGTEAFF	TGTGCCAGCAGCCCTAATATGGGAACTGAAGCTTTCTTT
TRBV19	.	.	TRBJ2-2	CASSIGTNTNTGELFF	TGTGCCAGTAGTATAGGCACAAATACGAACACCGGGGAGCTGTTTTTT
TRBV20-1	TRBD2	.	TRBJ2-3	CSATSGLGGDTQYF	TGCAGTGCAACTTCGGGACTAGGCGGAGATACGCAGTATTTT
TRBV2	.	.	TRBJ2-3	CASGSGYSTDTQYF	TGTGCCAGCGGATCGGGATATAGCACAGATACGCAGTATTTT
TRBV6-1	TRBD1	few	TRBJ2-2	CASSGWTGDTGELFF	TGTGCCAGCAGTGGATGGACAGGGGACACCGGGGAGCTGTTTTTT
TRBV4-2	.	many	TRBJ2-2	CASSQEQGNTGELFF	TGTGCCAGCAGCCAAGAACAGGGTAACACCGGGGAGCTGTTTTTT
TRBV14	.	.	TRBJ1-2	CASSPYKSSPDGYTF	TGTGCCAGCAGCCCTTACAAGTCGTCGCCGGATGGCTACACCTTC
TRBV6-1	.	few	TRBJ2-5	CASKGRRGETQYF	TGTGCCAGTAAGGGACGACGGGGAGAGACCCAGTACTTC
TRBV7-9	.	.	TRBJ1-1	CARVSSGTYIGSNREAFF	TGTGCCCGCGTCAGCTCCGGAACGTATATCGGATCGAACCGTGAAGCTTTCTTT
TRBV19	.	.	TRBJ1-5	CASSIREQPQHF	TGTGCCAGTAGTATACGGGAACAGCCCCAGCATTTT
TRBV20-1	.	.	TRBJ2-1	CSAPGQNYNEQFF	TGCAGTGCCCCCGGACAGAACTACAATGAGCAGTTCTTC